A selection of T cell receptor beta chains follows, all from one sample in a study of cytotoxic CD8 clonotypes in ibrutinib-treated CLL. The assay was immunoSEQ multiplex PCR, and TCRdb's table has in-frame clones only and misses some. This sample has about 80,000 clones, with about 76% found just once. The starting material was PBMCs, obtained after 12 months of ibrutinib treatment. The receptor source for this set is a human donor with chronic lymphocytic leukemia. The CDR3 runs from the conserved cysteine through the conserved F or W. D genes are given only for firm matches. The size of a clone is reported for some rows only, either as once, few or many, or as a class for expanded clones.

CDR3: CASRLGGDAYTF
DNA: TGTGCCAGTAGACTCGGAGGGGACGCCTACACCTTC
size: once
J: TRBJ1-2
D: -
V: TRBV19

CDR3: CASSPFGQSTDTQYF
DNA: TGCGCCAGCAGCCCCTTCGGACAGAGCACAGATACGCAGTATTTT
size: -
J: TRBJ2-3
D: -
V: TRBV5-1

CDR3: CASSEQVNTEAFF
DNA: TGTGCCAGCAGCGAACAGGTGAACACTGAAGCTTTCTTT
size: -
J: TRBJ1-1
D: -
V: TRBV9

CDR3: CASSWGGGYTF
DNA: TGTGCCAGCAGCTGGGGGGGTGGCTACACCTTC
size: many
J: TRBJ1-2
D: -
V: TRBV5-6

CDR3: CASSFDPYTGELFF
DNA: TGTGCCAGCAGTTTTGACCCCTACACCGGGGAGCTGTTTTTT
size: -
J: TRBJ2-2
D: -
V: TRBV27

CDR3: CASSLFFDNEQFF
DNA: TGTGCCAGCAGCTTATTCTTCGACAATGAGCAGTTCTTC
size: -
J: TRBJ2-1
D: -
V: TRBV7-9

CDR3: CASSKVPGTGGARGTEAFF
DNA: TGTGCCAGCAGCAAAGTCCCCGGGACAGGGGGCGCCAGGGGCACTGAAGCTTTCTTT
size: -
J: TRBJ1-1
D: -
V: TRBV21-1

CDR3: CASSLGLAESTDTQYF
DNA: TGCGCCAGCAGCTTGGGACTAGCGGAAAGCACAGATACGCAGTATTTT
size: -
J: TRBJ2-3
D: TRBD2
V: TRBV5-1

CDR3: CASSLVGGPTNQPQHF
DNA: TGTGCCAGCAGCTTAGTCGGGGGGCCCACCAATCAGCCCCAGCATTTT
size: -
J: TRBJ1-5
D: -
V: TRBV7-9

CDR3: CASSVGPGRVETQYF
DNA: TGTGCCAGCAGCGTAGGGCCGGGCCGGGTAGAGACCCAGTACTTC
size: many
J: TRBJ2-5
D: -
V: TRBV9

CDR3: CASSLEDTEAFF
DNA: TGTGCCAGCAGTTTGGAAGACACTGAAGCTTTCTTT
size: -
J: TRBJ1-1
D: -
V: TRBV28

CDR3: CASSLEPPSFSGNTIYF
DNA: TGTGCCAGCAGTTTGGAACCGCCTTCCTTCTCTGGAAACACCATATATTTT
size: once
J: TRBJ1-3
D: -
V: TRBV27

CDR3: CASSQDGGVYNSPLHF
DNA: TGCGCCAGCAGCCAAGATGGGGGGGTATATAATTCACCCCTCCACTTT
size: -
J: TRBJ1-6
D: -
V: TRBV4-3

CDR3: CASSPDRTNYGYTF
DNA: TGTGCCAGCAGCCCCGACAGGACCAACTATGGCTACACCTTC
size: -
J: TRBJ1-2
D: -
V: TRBV9

CDR3: CASSFPGSPLHF
DNA: TGTGCCAGCAGTTTTCCTGGTTCACCCCTCCACTTT
size: -
J: TRBJ1-6
D: -
V: TRBV6-9

CDR3: CASSQGNRGGGGYTF
DNA: TGCGCCAGCAGCCAAGGAAACAGGGGGGGTGGAGGCTACACCTTC
size: -
J: TRBJ1-2
D: TRBD1
V: TRBV4-3

CDR3: CASSGARETQYF
DNA: TGTGCCAGCAGTGGGGCCCGGGAGACCCAGTACTTC
size: -
J: TRBJ2-5
D: -
V: TRBV9

CDR3: CASSPPRDRELLRQYF
DNA: TGTGCCAGCAGCCCCCCCCGGGACAGGGAATTGCTGCGGCAGTATTTT
size: -
J: TRBJ2-3
D: TRBD1
V: TRBV7-9

CDR3: CASSPTPGQGAYEQYF
DNA: TGCGCCAGCAGCCCAACGCCGGGACAGGGGGCCTACGAGCAGTACTTC
size: -
J: TRBJ2-7
D: TRBD1
V: TRBV5-1

CDR3: CATSRPQAEKLFF
DNA: TGTGCCACCAGCAGACCCCAAGCTGAAAAACTGTTTTTT
size: -
J: TRBJ1-4
D: -
V: TRBV15

CDR3: CASSLGAYGLGGYTF
DNA: TGTGCCAGCAGCTTAGGGGCCTATGGCCTGGGGGGCTACACCTTC
size: once
J: TRBJ1-2
D: -
V: TRBV7-2

CDR3: CASGAEGNQPQHF
DNA: TGTGCCAGCGGGGCCGAGGGCAATCAGCCCCAGCATTTT
size: once
J: TRBJ1-5
D: -
V: TRBV6-5

CDR3: CASGGTEANYGYTF
DNA: TGTGCCAGCGGGGGGACAGAAGCTAACTATGGCTACACCTTC
size: -
J: TRBJ1-2
D: TRBD1
V: TRBV6-6

CDR3: CASSPRRGTDTQYF
DNA: TGTGCCAGCTCACCAAGAAGAGGTACAGATACGCAGTATTTT
size: once
J: TRBJ2-3
D: -
V: TRBV18

CDR3: CASSQRTGASYGYTF
DNA: TGTGCCAGCTCACAAAGGACAGGGGCGAGCTATGGCTACACCTTC
size: -
J: TRBJ1-2
D: TRBD1
V: TRBV18

CDR3: CASSSAPDTQYF
DNA: TGTGCCAGCAGCTCGGCGCCAGATACGCAGTATTTT
size: -
J: TRBJ2-3
D: -
V: TRBV7-3

CDR3: CASSQSRLAGPRTDTQYF
DNA: TGCGCCAGCAGTCAATCCCGACTAGCGGGTCCGCGCACAGATACGCAGTATTTT
size: -
J: TRBJ2-3
D: TRBD2
V: TRBV23-1

CDR3: CASGASSYNEQFF
DNA: TGTGCCAGCGGGGCCAGCTCCTACAATGAGCAGTTCTTC
size: -
J: TRBJ2-1
D: -
V: TRBV7-2

CDR3: CASSPVGENGYTF
DNA: TGTGCCAGCTCACCAGTGGGCGAGAATGGCTACACCTTC
size: once
J: TRBJ1-2
D: -
V: TRBV18

CDR3: CASSSRDEKLFF
DNA: TGTGCCAGCAGCAGCAGGGATGAAAAACTGTTTTTT
size: -
J: TRBJ1-4
D: -
V: TRBV11-2

CDR3: CATGGARSYNSPLHF
DNA: TGCGCCACGGGGGGGGCCCGCTCCTATAATTCACCCCTCCACTTT
size: -
J: TRBJ1-6
D: -
V: TRBV23-1

CDR3: CASSPGQTHYEQYF
DNA: TGTGCCAGCAGCCCGGGACAGACCCACTACGAGCAGTACTTC
size: -
J: TRBJ2-7
D: TRBD1
V: TRBV9

CDR3: CASSLGNPEDEQYF
DNA: TGTGCCAGCAGCTTAGGAAATCCGGAAGACGAGCAGTACTTC
size: -
J: TRBJ2-7
D: -
V: TRBV11-2

CDR3: CASSLGGWQGNQPQHF
DNA: TGTGCCAGCAGCTTAGGGGGGTGGCAGGGCAATCAGCCCCAGCATTTT
size: -
J: TRBJ1-5
D: -
V: TRBV7-2

CDR3: CASSLSTPSYEQYF
DNA: TGCGCCAGCAGCTTGTCCACACCCTCCTACGAGCAGTACTTC
size: once
J: TRBJ2-7
D: -
V: TRBV5-1

CDR3: CASSQVGRRGHEQYF
DNA: TGCGCCAGCAGCCAAGTCGGTCGGCGGGGCCACGAGCAGTACTTC
size: once
J: TRBJ2-7
D: -
V: TRBV4-3

CDR3: CASGLVQAGANTEVFF
DNA: TGTGCTAGTGGTTTGGTACAGGCAGGGGCGAACACTGAAGTTTTCTTT
size: -
J: TRBJ1-1
D: -
V: TRBV12-5

CDR3: CASSRGGQGAVNEQFF
DNA: TGCGCCAGCAGCCGGGGGGGCCAGGGGGCTGTCAATGAGCAGTTCTTC
size: few
J: TRBJ2-1
D: -
V: TRBV4-3

CDR3: CASRAEAGGIYGYTF
DNA: TGTGCCAGCAGGGCTGAAGCAGGGGGCATCTATGGCTACACCTTC
size: -
J: TRBJ1-2
D: TRBD1
V: TRBV6-6

CDR3: CASTARGAPRYF
DNA: TGTGCCAGCACCGCCCGAGGGGCCCCTAGGTACTTC
size: -
J: TRBJ2-7
D: -
V: TRBV6-6

CDR3: CASSSTTGAAYGYTF
DNA: TGTGCCAGCAGTTCAACTACAGGGGCGGCCTATGGCTACACCTTC
size: -
J: TRBJ1-2
D: TRBD1
V: TRBV27

CDR3: CASQSAGGGFGTEAFF
DNA: TGTGCCAGCCAATCCGCCGGTGGAGGGTTCGGCACTGAAGCTTTCTTT
size: -
J: TRBJ1-1
D: -
V: TRBV18

CDR3: CASSLAGTGHSEQYF
DNA: TGTGCCAGCAGCTTAGCTGGGACAGGGCACTCCGAGCAGTACTTC
size: few
J: TRBJ2-7
D: TRBD1
V: TRBV7-2

CDR3: CASSPAGTVGEQYF
DNA: TGTGCCAGCTCCCCGGCCGGGACAGTGGGGGAGCAGTACTTC
size: -
J: TRBJ2-7
D: TRBD1
V: TRBV6-1

CDR3: CASSSRELGANVLTF
DNA: TGTGCCAGCAGCAGCCGGGAGCTCGGGGCCAACGTCCTGACTTTC
size: -
J: TRBJ2-6
D: -
V: TRBV7-9

CDR3: CASRAAGVLNSPLHF
DNA: TGTGCCAGCAGGGCTGCAGGGGTTCTTAATTCACCCCTCCACTTT
size: few
J: TRBJ1-6
D: -
V: TRBV6-5

CDR3: CASSQERLAGELFF
DNA: TGTGCCAGCAGCCAAGAACGACTAGCCGGGGAGCTGTTTTTT
size: -
J: TRBJ2-2
D: -
V: TRBV11-2

CDR3: CASSSPARGWNEQFF
DNA: TGTGCCAGCAGTTCCCCAGCCAGGGGGTGGAATGAGCAGTTCTTC
size: -
J: TRBJ2-1
D: TRBD1
V: TRBV28

CDR3: CASSPPHSSYEQYF
DNA: TGTGCCAGCAGCCCCCCCCACAGCTCCTACGAGCAGTACTTC
size: few
J: TRBJ2-7
D: -
V: TRBV6-6

CDR3: CASSLGQNNEKLFF
DNA: TGTGCCAGCAGTTTGGGGCAGAACAATGAAAAACTGTTTTTT
size: -
J: TRBJ1-4
D: -
V: TRBV28

CDR3: CASSLPTRHNEQFF
DNA: TGTGCCAGCAGCTTACCCACACGCCACAATGAGCAGTTCTTC
size: few
J: TRBJ2-1
D: -
V: TRBV7-2

CDR3: CASSPGGNTIYF
DNA: TGTGCCAGCAGCCCCGGTGGAAACACCATATATTTT
size: -
J: TRBJ1-3
D: -
V: TRBV7-3

CDR3: CAWSGRRADEQYF
DNA: TGTGCCTGGAGCGGACGCAGGGCGGACGAGCAGTACTTC
size: few
J: TRBJ2-7
D: -
V: TRBV30